A selection of T cell receptor beta chains follows, all from one sample in a study of shared clonotypes between healthy human individuals. Data came from immunoSEQ multiplex PCR; TCRdb stores just in-frame clones and leaves some out. Seen here are approximately 2.3 million clones, about 92% observed once, and the top ten hold approximately 0.4%. The sample was naive CD4+ T cells from PBMCs. Receptors originate from a man between 18 and 29 years old in good health. Some clones in this sample may be carry-over from other donors' samples. Both conserved end residues are part of each CDR3. Each record gives: D gene, J gene, V gene, clone size, CDR3 DNA, CDR3 protein. D genes are given only for firm matches. Clone size is given for some rows only: seen once, a few or many times, or a class if the clone is expanded.

. | TRBJ1-1 | TRBV28 | . | TGTGCCAGCGTCCCGCACGGAGGGGTGATGACTGAAGCTTTCTTT | CASVPHGGVMTEAFF
. | TRBJ2-7 | TRBV29-1 | . | TGCAGCGTTGCGGACCAGACCCCCTACGAGCAGTACTTC | CSVADQTPYEQYF
TRBD2 | TRBJ2-7 | TRBV14 | . | TGTGCCAGCAGCGCACGACTAGCGGATAGCTCCTACGAGCAGTACTTC | CASSARLADSSYEQYF
. | TRBJ2-1 | TRBV13 | . | TGTGCCAGCAGCTCCCTCTTTTTCTCCTACAATGAGCAGTTCTTC | CASSSLFFSYNEQFF
. | TRBJ2-7 | TRBV6-6 | . | TGTGCCAGCAGTAGAAGCGTCTCCTACGAGCAGTACTTC | CASSRSVSYEQYF
. | TRBJ1-1 | TRBV2 | . | TGTGCCAGCATGGCAGGGGTCACTGAAGCTTTCTTT | CASMAGVTEAFF
. | TRBJ2-5 | TRBV19 | once | TGTGCCAGTAGGCCGACGGGGGGCAAGGGTGAGACCCAGTACTTC | CASRPTGGKGETQYF
TRBD2 | TRBJ2-1 | TRBV7-3 | . | TGTGCCAGCAGCCCCAGCGGGAGCCATGAGCAGTTCTTC | CASSPSGSHEQFF
. | TRBJ1-5 | TRBV28 | . | TGTGCCAGCGAAAAAAATAGCAATCAGCCCCAGCATTTT | CASEKNSNQPQHF
TRBD1 | TRBJ2-2 | TRBV7-6 | . | TGTGCCAGCAGCTCGCTACCGACAGGGACCGGGGAGCTGTTTTTT | CASSSLPTGTGELFF
. | TRBJ1-1 | TRBV11-2 | . | TGTGCCAGCAGCTTAGTTCGTAGGGGTCACACTGAAGCTTTCTTT | CASSLVRRGHTEAFF
TRBD1 | TRBJ1-2 | TRBV29-1 | . | TGCAGCGTTGTTCACAGGGGATATGGCTACACCTTC | CSVVHRGYGYTF
. | TRBJ2-3 | TRBV7-2 | once | TGTGCCAGCAGCCAGGAGGGCGGGGATACGCAGTATTTT | CASSQEGGDTQYF
. | TRBJ2-1 | TRBV10-3 | . | TGTGCCATCAGTACCCAAGGGAGTTTCGGTTACAATGAGCAGTTCTTC | CAISTQGSFGYNEQFF
TRBD1 | TRBJ2-2 | TRBV6-1 | . | TGTGCCAGCAGTTGGACAGGGGCGAACACCGGGGAGCTGTTTTTT | CASSWTGANTGELFF
TRBD1 | TRBJ2-1 | TRBV7-3 | . | TGTGCCAGCAGCCTACAGGGGGACACCTACAATGAGCAGTTCTTC | CASSLQGDTYNEQFF
. | TRBJ1-1 | TRBV7-6 | . | TGTGCCAGCAGCTTAGCGCAGCGGCTCGTGGGGACTGAAGCTTTCTTT | CASSLAQRLVGTEAFF
TRBD1 | TRBJ1-5 | TRBV4-2 | . | TGTGCCAGCAGCCAAATCTTCAGTTTAGGGACAGGGAATAATCAGCCCCAGCATTTT | CASSQIFSLGTGNNQPQHF
TRBD1 | TRBJ2-2 | TRBV7-2 | . | TGTGCCAGCAGCTTAGAAGGGGGCCCCGGGGAGCTGTTTTTT | CASSLEGGPGELFF
TRBD2 | TRBJ2-2 | TRBV5-4 | . | TGTGCCAGCAGCTTGAGCGGGGTCAGGGCCCCCGGGGAGCTGTTTTTT | CASSLSGVRAPGELFF
. | TRBJ1-1 | TRBV5-6 | . | TGTGCCAGCAGCCGGGTAGGATTTTCTAAAGCTTTCTTT | CASSRVGFSKAFF
TRBD1 | TRBJ2-2 | TRBV7-9 | . | TGTGCCAGCAGCCCATCCGGGACAGGGTTCACCGGGGAGCTGTTTTTT | CASSPSGTGFTGELFF
TRBD1 | TRBJ2-5 | TRBV4-3 | . | TGCGCCAGCAGCGCGAACAGGGGGCAGGAGACCCAGTACTTC | CASSANRGQETQYF
TRBD1 | TRBJ2-3 | TRBV18 | . | TGTGCCAGCTCACCGGGACAGTATACGCAGTATTTT | CASSPGQYTQYF
. | TRBJ2-3 | TRBV12-5 | . | TGTGCTAGTGGTTTGGGGACTAGCACAGATACGCAGTATTTT | CASGLGTSTDTQYF
. | TRBJ1-3 | TRBV25-1 | . | TGTGCCAGCAGTGAATATAATCGAGGGGACAGAAACACCATATATTTT | CASSEYNRGDRNTIYF
. | TRBJ2-5 | TRBV30 | . | TGTGCCTGGCAGGTCGGGACTGAGTATATGACCCAGTACTTC | CAWQVGTEYMTQYF
. | TRBJ1-4 | TRBV13 | . | TGTGCCAGCAGCCTACGTAATGAAAAACTGTTTTTT | CASSLRNEKLFF
. | TRBJ2-7 | TRBV9 | . | TGTGCCAGCAGCCCAAGTGGGAGCTCCTACGAGCAGTACTTC | CASSPSGSSYEQYF
. | TRBJ1-1 | TRBV28 | . | TGTGCCAGCAGTTTATGGGCTATTGGGGGCCGCGCTGAAGCTTTCTTT | CASSLWAIGGRAEAFF
. | TRBJ1-5 | TRBV7-9 | . | TGTGCCAGCAGCACGACGTCCCCTATTCGCAATCAGCCCCAGCATTTT | CASSTTSPIRNQPQHF
TRBD1 | TRBJ1-3 | TRBV5-1 | once | TGCGCCAGCAGCTACGGACAGGTCGACTCTGGAAACACCATATATTTT | CASSYGQVDSGNTIYF
. | TRBJ2-7 | TRBV21-1 | . | TGTGCCAGCAGCCCCCGGGGGGGGCCCTGGGGGGAGCAGTACTTC | CASSPRGGPWGEQYF
TRBD1 | TRBJ1-2 | TRBV25-1 | . | TGTGCCAGCACCAAAAGCTCGAGGACAGGGGAGGATGGCTACACCTTC | CASTKSSRTGEDGYTF
. | TRBJ1-5 | TRBV30 | once | TGTGCCTGGAGTGTACGGGGGGGGCAGCCCCAGCATTTT | CAWSVRGGQPQHF
. | TRBJ2-7 | TRBV19 | . | TGTGCCAGTACCGGCCTAGCGCGGCCCTACGAGCAGTACTTC | CASTGLARPYEQYF
. | TRBJ1-5 | TRBV4-1 | many | TGCGCCAGCAGCCAAGTCCCGCAGGGCAATCAGCCCCAGCATTTT | CASSQVPQGNQPQHF
. | TRBJ1-2 | TRBV28 | . | TGTGCCAGCAGTTTATATCTCCCGATCTATGGCTACACCTTC | CASSLYLPIYGYTF
TRBD2 | TRBJ2-1 | TRBV4-2 | . | TGTGCCAGCAGCCGCCCGGGACTAGCGGAATACAATGAGCAGTTCTTC | CASSRPGLAEYNEQFF
TRBD2 | TRBJ2-7 | TRBV30 | . | TGTGCCTGGAGTGTAGGCCTAGCGGGAGTCTACGAGCAGTACTTC | CAWSVGLAGVYEQYF
. | TRBJ2-7 | TRBV28 | . | TGTGCCAGCTACCACAAAAACTCCTACGAGCAGTACTTC | CASYHKNSYEQYF
TRBD2 | TRBJ2-1 | TRBV2 | . | TGTGCCAGCAAACATGAGGTGGCGGGAGCAGGCAATGAGCAGTTCTTC | CASKHEVAGAGNEQFF
. | TRBJ2-1 | TRBV5-1 | . | TGCGCCAGCAGCTTAAACGTCTACAATGAGCAGTTCTTC | CASSLNVYNEQFF
TRBD1 | TRBJ1-1 | TRBV2 | . | TGTGCCAGCACGATTACAGGGGGCAACACTGAAGCTTTCTTT | CASTITGGNTEAFF
. | TRBJ1-3 | TRBV6-5 | few | TGTGCCAGCAGTTACGGAAACACCATATATTTT | CASSYGNTIYF
. | TRBJ2-5 | TRBV4-1 | . | TGCGCCAGCAGCCACACCCTGGCGGGAAGGGAGACCCAGTACTTC | CASSHTLAGRETQYF
TRBD2 | TRBJ2-3 | TRBV19 | . | TGTGCCAGTAGTACTAGCGGGAGTACAGATACGCAGTATTTT | CASSTSGSTDTQYF
TRBD2 | TRBJ2-1 | TRBV7-9 | once | TGTGCCAGCAGCTTCATGGGTAGCGGGAGGGGGAGCTCCTACAATGAGCAGTTCTTC | CASSFMGSGRGSSYNEQFF
. | TRBJ1-5 | TRBV15 | . | TGTGCCACCAGCAGAGGGATCGCTCAGCCCCAGCATTTT | CATSRGIAQPQHF
TRBD1 | TRBJ1-2 | TRBV7-9 | once | TGTGCCAGCAGCGCCTTCATCAGGGGGCGACTAGATGGCTACACCTTC | CASSAFIRGRLDGYTF
. | TRBJ2-2 | TRBV6-5 | . | TGTGCCAGCAATAGCGCGAACACCGGGGAGCTGTTTTTT | CASNSANTGELFF
. | TRBJ2-6 | TRBV5-4 | . | TGTGCCAGCAGCCCTTCTAGCTCTGGGGCCAACGTCCTGACTTTC | CASSPSSSGANVLTF
TRBD1 | TRBJ2-5 | TRBV5-1 | . | TGCGCCAGCAGCTCGACCGCAACAGGGGGCGTTGAGACCCAGTACTTC | CASSSTATGGVETQYF